This TCR beta chain was found in a study of blood T cells in healthy people across ages. This CDR3 is 16 amino acids long. The V gene's germline CDR1 is MNHEY and CDR2 SVGEGT. Then a second PCR, running about 6 to 11 cycles, was carried out with a sample-barcoded 5' primer and a J-beta primer mix. TCRdb independently ran MiXCR on the 5' RACE reads; one entry per CDR3 protein. The table has more than 1,400,000 distinct CDR3 sequences, 35% to 45% seen once. The sequence was collected from a woman aged 18-29 years in good health. J is TRBJ2-7 and V is TRBV6-2 or TRBV6-3, with 7 bases fitting TRBD1. The end of the DNA aligns better with TRBJ2-4, so the J call may be wrong. Sequencing input: blood. In DNA, the CDR3 is TGTGCCAGCAGTTACTCCGGGACAGCACCTCAATACATTCAGTACTTC. Its translation is CASSYSGTAPQYIQYF.